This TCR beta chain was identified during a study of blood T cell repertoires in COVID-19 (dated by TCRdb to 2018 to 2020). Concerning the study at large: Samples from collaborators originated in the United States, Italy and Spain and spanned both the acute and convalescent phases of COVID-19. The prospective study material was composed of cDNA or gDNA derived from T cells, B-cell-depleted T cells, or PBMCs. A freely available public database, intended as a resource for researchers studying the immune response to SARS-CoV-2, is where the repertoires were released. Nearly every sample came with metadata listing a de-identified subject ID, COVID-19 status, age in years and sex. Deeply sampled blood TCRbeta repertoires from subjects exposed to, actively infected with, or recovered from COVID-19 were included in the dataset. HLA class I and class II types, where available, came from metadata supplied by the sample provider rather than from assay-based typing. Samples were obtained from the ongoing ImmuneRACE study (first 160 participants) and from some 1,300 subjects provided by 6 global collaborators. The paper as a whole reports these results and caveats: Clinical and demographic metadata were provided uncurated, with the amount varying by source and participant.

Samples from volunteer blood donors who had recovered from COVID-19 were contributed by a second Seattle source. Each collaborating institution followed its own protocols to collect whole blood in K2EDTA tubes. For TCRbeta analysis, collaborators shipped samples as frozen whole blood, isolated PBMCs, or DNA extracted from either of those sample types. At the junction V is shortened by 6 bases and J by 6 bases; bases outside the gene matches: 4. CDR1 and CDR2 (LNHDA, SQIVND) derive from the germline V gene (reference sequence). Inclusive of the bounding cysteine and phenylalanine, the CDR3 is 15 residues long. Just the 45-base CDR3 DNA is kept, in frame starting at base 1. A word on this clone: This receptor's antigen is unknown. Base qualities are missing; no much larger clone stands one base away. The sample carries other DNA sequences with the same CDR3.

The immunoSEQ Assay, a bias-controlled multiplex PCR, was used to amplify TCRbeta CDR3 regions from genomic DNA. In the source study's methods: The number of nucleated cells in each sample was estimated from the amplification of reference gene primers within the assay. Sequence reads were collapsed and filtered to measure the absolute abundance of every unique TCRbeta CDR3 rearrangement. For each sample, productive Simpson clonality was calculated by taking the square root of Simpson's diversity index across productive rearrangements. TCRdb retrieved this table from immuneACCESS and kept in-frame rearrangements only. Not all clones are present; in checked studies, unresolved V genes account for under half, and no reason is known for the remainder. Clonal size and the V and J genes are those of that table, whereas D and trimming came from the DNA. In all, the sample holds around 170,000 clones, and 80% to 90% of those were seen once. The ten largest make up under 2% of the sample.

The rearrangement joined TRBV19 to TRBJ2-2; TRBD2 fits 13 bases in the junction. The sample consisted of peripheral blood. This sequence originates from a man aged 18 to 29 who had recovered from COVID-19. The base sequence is TGTGCCAGTAGGAGGACTAGCGGGAGCTCCGGGGAGCTGTTTTTT. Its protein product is CASRRTSGSSGELFF.